Reported below is one TCR beta chain. The data stem from a study of blood T cell repertoires in COVID-19. Whole-study context: Spain, Italy and the United States supplied samples that represented acute and convalescent COVID-19. Sources were T cells, B-cell-depleted T cells, or PBMCs; the material itself was cDNA or gDNA.

The CDR3 consists of 15 residues. Germline values: CDR1 SGHKS, CDR2 YYEKEE (reference sequence). Trimming cost V 0 bases and J 2 bases; bases outside gene matches: 0. Per the original data handling: Researchers report that nucleated cell counts were estimated from reference gene primer amplification. Sequencing was performed with immunoSEQ multiplex PCR; in TCRdb, only in-frame clones are kept and a portion is missing. Clonal size and the V and J genes are those of that table, whereas D and trimming came from the DNA. The table records over 130,000 clones, 84% of them present only once. This sequence was found in a young man with COVID-19, enrolled during active disease. This chain joins TRBV5-5 and TRBJ1-5; 9 bases are a match to TRBD1. The sequenced sample consisted of peripheral blood. CDR3 amino acids: CASSLGQGGNQPQHF. Written as DNA, the CDR3 is TGTGCCAGCAGCTTGGGACAGGGGGGCAATCAGCCCCAGCATTTT.